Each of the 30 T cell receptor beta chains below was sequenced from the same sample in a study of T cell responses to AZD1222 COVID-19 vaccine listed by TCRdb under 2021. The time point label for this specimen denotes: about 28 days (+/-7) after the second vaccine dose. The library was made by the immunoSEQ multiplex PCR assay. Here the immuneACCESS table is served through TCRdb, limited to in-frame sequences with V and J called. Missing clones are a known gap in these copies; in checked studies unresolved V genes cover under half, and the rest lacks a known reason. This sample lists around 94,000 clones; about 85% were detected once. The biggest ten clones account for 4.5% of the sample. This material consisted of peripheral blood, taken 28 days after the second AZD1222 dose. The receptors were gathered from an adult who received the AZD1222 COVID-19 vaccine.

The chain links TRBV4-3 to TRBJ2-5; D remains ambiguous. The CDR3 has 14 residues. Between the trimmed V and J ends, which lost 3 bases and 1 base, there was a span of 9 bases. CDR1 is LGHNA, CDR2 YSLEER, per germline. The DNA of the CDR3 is TGCGCCAGCAGCCAGGCGTTCGTCCAAGAGACCCAGTACTTC. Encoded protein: CASSQAFVQETQYF.

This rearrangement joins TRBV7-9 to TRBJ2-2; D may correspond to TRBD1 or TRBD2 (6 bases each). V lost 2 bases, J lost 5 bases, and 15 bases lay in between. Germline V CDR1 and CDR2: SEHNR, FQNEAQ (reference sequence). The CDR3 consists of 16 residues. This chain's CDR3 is CASSLSGAGGTGELFF. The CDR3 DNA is TGTGCCAGCAGCTTATCGGGGGCTGGTGGGACCGGGGAGCTGTTTTTT.

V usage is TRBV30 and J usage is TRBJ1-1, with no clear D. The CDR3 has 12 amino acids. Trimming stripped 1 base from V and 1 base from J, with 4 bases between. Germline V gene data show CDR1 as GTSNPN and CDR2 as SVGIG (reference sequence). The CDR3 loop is CAWSGKNTEAFF. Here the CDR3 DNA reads TGTGCCTGGAGTGGGAAGAACACTGAAGCTTTCTTT.

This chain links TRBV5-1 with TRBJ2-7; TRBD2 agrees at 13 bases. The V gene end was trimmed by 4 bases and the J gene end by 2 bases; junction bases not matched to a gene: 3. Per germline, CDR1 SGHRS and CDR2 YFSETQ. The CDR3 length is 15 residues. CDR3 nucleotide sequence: TGCGCCAGCAGCCAGGGACTAGCGGGGCCCTACGAGCAGTACTTC. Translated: CASSQGLAGPYEQYF.

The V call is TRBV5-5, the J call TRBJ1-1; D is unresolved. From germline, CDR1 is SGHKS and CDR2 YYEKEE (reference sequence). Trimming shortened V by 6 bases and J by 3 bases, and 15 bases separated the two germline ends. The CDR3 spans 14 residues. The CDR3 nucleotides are TGTGCCAGCACTCCCCGGGCGCTGGACACTGAAGCTTTCTTT. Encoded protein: CASTPRALDTEAFF.

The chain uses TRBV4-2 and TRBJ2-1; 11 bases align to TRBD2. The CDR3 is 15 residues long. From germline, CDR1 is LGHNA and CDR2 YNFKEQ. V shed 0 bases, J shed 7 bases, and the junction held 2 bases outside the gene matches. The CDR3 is CASSQDGTSGNEQFF. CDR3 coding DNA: TGTGCCAGCAGCCAAGATGGGACTAGCGGAAATGAGCAGTTCTTC.

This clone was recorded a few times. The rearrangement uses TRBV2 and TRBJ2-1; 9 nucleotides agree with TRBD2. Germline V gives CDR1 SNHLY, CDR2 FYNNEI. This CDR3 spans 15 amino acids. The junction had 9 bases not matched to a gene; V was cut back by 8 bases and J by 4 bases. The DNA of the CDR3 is TGTGCCAGCGCCCCTCAGACTAGCGGATACAATGAGCAGTTCTTC. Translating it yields CASAPQTSGYNEQFF.

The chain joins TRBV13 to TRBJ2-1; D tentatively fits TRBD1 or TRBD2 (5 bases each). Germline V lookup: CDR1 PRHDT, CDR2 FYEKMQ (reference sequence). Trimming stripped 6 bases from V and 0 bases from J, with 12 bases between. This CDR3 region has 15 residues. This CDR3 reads CASSQGRSSYNEQFF. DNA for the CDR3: TGTGCCAGCAGTCAGGGACGGAGCTCCTACAATGAGCAGTTCTTC.

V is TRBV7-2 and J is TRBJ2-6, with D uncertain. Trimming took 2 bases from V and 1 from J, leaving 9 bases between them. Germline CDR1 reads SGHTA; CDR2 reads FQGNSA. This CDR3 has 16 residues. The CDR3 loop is CASSLSSLSGANVLTF. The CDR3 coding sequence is TGTGCCAGCAGCTTATCGTCCCTTTCTGGGGCCAACGTCCTGACTTTC. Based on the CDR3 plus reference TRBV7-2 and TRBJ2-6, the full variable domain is GAGVSQSPSNKVTEKGKDVELRCDPISGHTALYWYRQSLGQGLEFLIYFQGNSAPDKSGLPSDRFSAERTGGSVSTLTIQRTQQEDSAVYLCASSLSSLSGANVLTFGAGSRLTVL.

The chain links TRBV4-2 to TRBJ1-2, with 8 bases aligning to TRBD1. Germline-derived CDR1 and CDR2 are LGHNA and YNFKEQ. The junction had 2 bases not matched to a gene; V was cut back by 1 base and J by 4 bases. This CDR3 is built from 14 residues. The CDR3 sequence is CASSQGQGTYGYTF. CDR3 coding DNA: TGTGCCAGCAGCCAAGGACAGGGGACCTATGGCTACACCTTC.

CDR3 residues: CSVGLGTDTQYF. The CDR3 DNA sequence: TGCAGCGTCGGACTAGGGACAGATACGCAGTATTTT. V usage is TRBV29-1 and J usage is TRBJ2-3, with TRBD2 matching 7 bases. Per the germline V gene, CDR1 is SQVTM and CDR2 is ANQGSEA. The CDR3 sequence is 12 residues long. With 6 bases clipped from V and 3 bases from J, the junction kept 3 bases outside the gene matches.

CDR3 sequence (DNA): TGTGCCAGCAGCTTACTGTCCCTAGCCACAGATACGCAGTATTTT. Protein: CASSLLSLATDTQYF. J is TRBJ2-3 and V is TRBV7-2; D is possibly TRBD2 (5 bases). V was shortened by 2 bases and J by 2 bases, with 11 bases between the two germline ends. There are 15 residues in the CDR3. In germline, CDR1 is SGHTA, CDR2 FQGNSA.

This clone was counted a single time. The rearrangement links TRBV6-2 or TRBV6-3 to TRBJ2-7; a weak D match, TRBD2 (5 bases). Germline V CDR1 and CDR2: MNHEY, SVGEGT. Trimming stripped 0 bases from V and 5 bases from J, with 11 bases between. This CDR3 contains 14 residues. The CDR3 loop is CASSYSGREDEQYF. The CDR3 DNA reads TGTGCCAGCAGTTACTCGGGGAGAGAGGACGAGCAGTACTTC.

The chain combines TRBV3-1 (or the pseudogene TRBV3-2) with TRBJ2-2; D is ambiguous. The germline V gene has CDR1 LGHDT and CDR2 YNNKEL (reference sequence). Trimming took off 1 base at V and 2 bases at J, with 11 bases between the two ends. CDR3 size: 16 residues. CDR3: CASSQGAGSNTGELFF. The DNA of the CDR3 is TGTGCCAGCAGCCAAGGGGCAGGAAGTAACACCGGGGAGCTGTTTTTT.

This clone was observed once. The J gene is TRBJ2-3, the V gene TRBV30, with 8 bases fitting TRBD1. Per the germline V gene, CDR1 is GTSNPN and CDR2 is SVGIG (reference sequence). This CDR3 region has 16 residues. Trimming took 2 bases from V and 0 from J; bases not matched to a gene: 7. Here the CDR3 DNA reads TGTGCCTGGAGTAAGATGGGACAGGTCAGCACAGATACGCAGTATTTT. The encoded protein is CAWSKMGQVSTDTQYF.

CDR3 nucleotides: TGTGCCAGCAGTGAGACTAATGAAAAACTGTTTTTT. Protein sequence: CASSETNEKLFF. This sequence joins TRBV2 and TRBJ1-4, with unresolved D. With 3 bases removed from V and 2 bases from J, the gap between germline ends came to 1 base. CDR1 and CDR2 (germline): SNHLY, FYNNEI. CDR3 size: 12 residues.

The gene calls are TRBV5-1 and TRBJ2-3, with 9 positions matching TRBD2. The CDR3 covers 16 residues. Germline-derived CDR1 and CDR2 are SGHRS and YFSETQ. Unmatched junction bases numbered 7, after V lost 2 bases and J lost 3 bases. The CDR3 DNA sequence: TGCGCCAGCAGCTTTAGCGGGAGAGGTCGGACAGATACGCAGTATTTT. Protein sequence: CASSFSGRGRTDTQYF.

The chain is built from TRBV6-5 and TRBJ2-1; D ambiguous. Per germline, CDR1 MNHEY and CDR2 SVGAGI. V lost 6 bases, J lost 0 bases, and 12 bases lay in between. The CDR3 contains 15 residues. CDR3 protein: CASRSGQSSYNEQFF. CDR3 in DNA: TGTGCCAGCAGGAGTGGGCAAAGCTCCTACAATGAGCAGTTCTTC.

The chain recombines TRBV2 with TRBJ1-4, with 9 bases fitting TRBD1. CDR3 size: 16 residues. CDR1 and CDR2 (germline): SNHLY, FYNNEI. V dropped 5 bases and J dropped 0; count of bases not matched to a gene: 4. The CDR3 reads CASSSDRGSTNEKLFF. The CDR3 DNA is TGTGCCAGCAGTTCGGACAGGGGATCAACTAATGAAAAACTGTTTTTT.

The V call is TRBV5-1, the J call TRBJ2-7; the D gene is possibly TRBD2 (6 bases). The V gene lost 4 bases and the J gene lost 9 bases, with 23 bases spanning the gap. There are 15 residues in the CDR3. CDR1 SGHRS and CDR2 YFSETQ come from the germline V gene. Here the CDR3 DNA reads TGCGCCAGCAGCCCAACCGGGAGAAACCCCCCGGTGCAGTACTTC. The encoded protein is CASSPTGRNPPVQYF.

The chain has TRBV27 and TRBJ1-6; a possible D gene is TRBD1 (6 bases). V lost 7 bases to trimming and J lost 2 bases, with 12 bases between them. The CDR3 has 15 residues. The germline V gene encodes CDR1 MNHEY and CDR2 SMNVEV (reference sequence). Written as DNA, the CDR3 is TGTGCCAGCACCACTACAGGGACCTATAATTCACCCCTCCACTTT. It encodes CASTTTGTYNSPLHF.

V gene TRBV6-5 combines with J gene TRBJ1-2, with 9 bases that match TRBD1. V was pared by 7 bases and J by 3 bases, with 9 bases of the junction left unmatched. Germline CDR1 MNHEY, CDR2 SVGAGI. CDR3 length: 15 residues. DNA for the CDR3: TGTGCCAGCAAACCCGGGACAGGGAACTACTATGGCTACACCTTC. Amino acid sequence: CASKPGTGNYYGYTF.

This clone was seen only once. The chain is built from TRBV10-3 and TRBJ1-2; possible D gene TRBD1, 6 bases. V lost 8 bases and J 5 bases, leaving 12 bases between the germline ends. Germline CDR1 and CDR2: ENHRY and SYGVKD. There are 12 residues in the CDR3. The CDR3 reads CAIGGQGYGYTF. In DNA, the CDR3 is TGTGCCATCGGGGGACAAGGATATGGCTACACCTTC.

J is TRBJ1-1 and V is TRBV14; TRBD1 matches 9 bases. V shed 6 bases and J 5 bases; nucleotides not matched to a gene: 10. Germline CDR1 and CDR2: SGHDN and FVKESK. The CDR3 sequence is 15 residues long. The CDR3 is CASSHYRGLRTEAFF. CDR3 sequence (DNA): TGTGCCAGCAGTCACTACAGGGGGCTGAGAACTGAAGCTTTCTTT.

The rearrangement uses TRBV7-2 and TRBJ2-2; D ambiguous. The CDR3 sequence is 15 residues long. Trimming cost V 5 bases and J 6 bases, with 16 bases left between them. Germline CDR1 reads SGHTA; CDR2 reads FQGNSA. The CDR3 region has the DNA TGTGCCAGCAGCCCCGCCCCCCAGAGGTCCGGGGAGCTGTTTTTT. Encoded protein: CASSPAPQRSGELFF.

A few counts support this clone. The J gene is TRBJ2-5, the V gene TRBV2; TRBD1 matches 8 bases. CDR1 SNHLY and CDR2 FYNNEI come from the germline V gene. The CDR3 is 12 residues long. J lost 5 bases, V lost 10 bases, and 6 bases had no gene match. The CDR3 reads CATQGAGETQYF. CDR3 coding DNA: TGTGCCACCCAGGGGGCCGGGGAGACCCAGTACTTC.

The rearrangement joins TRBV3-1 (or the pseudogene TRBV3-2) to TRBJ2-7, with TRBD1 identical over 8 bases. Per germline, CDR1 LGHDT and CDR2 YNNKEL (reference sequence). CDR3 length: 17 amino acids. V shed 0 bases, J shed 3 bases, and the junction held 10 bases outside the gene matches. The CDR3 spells CASSQDNRGQDLYEQYF. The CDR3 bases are TGTGCCAGCAGCCAAGATAATAGGGGACAGGACCTCTACGAGCAGTACTTC.

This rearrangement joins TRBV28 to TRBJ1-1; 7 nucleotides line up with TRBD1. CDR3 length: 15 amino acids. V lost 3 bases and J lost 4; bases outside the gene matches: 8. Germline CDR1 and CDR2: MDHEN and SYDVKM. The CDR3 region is CASSLDRRAGTEAFF. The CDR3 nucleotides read TGTGCCAGCAGTTTGGACAGGCGGGCTGGCACTGAAGCTTTCTTT.

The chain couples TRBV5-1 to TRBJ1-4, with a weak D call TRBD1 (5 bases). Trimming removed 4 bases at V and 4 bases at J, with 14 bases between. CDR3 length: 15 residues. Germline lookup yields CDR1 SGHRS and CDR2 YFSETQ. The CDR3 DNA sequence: TGCGCCAGCAGCAGGGGACCGGGCCTTAATGAAAAACTGTTTTTT. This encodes CASSRGPGLNEKLFF.

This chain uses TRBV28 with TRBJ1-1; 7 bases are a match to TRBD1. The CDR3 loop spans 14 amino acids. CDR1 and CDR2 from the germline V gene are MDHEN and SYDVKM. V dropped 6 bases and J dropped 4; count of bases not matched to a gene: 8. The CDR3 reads CASSEEGAGTEAFF. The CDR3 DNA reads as TGTGCCAGCAGCGAGGAGGGGGCGGGCACTGAAGCTTTCTTT.